The 27 T cell receptor beta chains reported below all come from one sample, sequenced in a study of metastatic and nonmetastatic thyroid tumors (TCRdb year 2020). The library was obtained by PCR. This sample was sequenced with an Illumina HiSeq 4000. Using fastp at Q25 and MiXCR, TCRdb reprocessed the public reads and kept productive beta chains. This sample gives about 33,000 clones in total; roughly a sixth of them show up just once. Around 11% of the sample lies in the top ten. No patient had received any treatment before thyroid surgery. The sample taken for sequencing was blood. The receptors were gathered from a male donor with papillary thyroid cancer or a benign thyroid nodule (not recorded which). Some clones in this sample may be carry-over from other donors' samples.

This clone was recorded at least ten times. This chain uses TRBV6-1 with TRBJ1-1; 9 bases map to TRBD1. The trim removed 5 bases at V and 4 bases at J, leaving 11 bases unmatched. In germline, CDR1 is MNHNS, CDR2 SASEGT. The length of the CDR3 is 16 residues. This CDR3 is CASSSTGTGRGTEAFF. CDR3 in DNA: TGTGCCAGCAGTTCAACAGGGACAGGGAGGGGCACTGAAGCTTTCTTT.

This clone was picked up many times. The rearrangement joins TRBV27 to TRBJ2-3, with D perhaps matching TRBD2 (6 bases). Germline CDR1 reads MNHEY; CDR2 reads SMNVEV (reference sequence). V was trimmed by 3 bases and J by 0 bases, leaving 16 bases between them. The CDR3 runs 17 residues. The CDR3 DNA reads as TGTGCCAGCAGTTTTTCCGGGACTCCGTCTAGCACAGATACGCAGTATTTT. This gives the protein CASSFSGTPSSTDTQYF.

This clone was seen more than once but under ten times. This sample also contains other DNA sequences that code for the same CDR3. The gene calls are TRBV6-1 and TRBJ2-2, with 10 bases aligning to TRBD1. The CDR3 covers 15 residues. Germline V gene sequence: CDR1 MNHNS, CDR2 SASEGT. V lost 5 bases to trimming and J lost 6 bases; unmatched junction nucleotides: 6. CDR3: CASSPGTGAAGELFF. CDR3 in DNA: TGTGCCAGCAGTCCTGGGACAGGGGCGGCCGGGGAGCTGTTTTTT.

In its sample, this clone was seen a few times. Sequence at one end of the junction differs from germline and may be a read error. The CDR3 here is CASSDSGDLNEQFF. CDR3 DNA: TGTGCCAGCAGTGACTCCGGCGATCTCAATGAGCAGTTCTTC. V is TRBV6-5 and J is TRBJ2-1, with no clear D. Looked up from germline, CDR1 is MNHEY and CDR2 is SVGAGI. The CDR3 extends over 14 amino acids.

This clone occurred many times. The chain joins TRBV12-3 or TRBV12-4 to TRBJ2-1; no clear D gene. The CDR3 loop spans 12 amino acids. Trimming left V 7 bases short and J 8 bases short, with 12 bases between. The CDR3 spells CASTPGGYEQFF. The CDR3 region has the DNA TGTGCCAGCACCCCGGGCGGCTATGAGCAGTTCTTC.

This clone showed up many times. The chain joins TRBV6-4 to TRBJ2-3; 10 bases agree with TRBD2. With 8 bases clipped from V and 3 bases from J, the junction kept 8 bases outside the gene matches. From germline, CDR1 is MRHNA and CDR2 SNTAGT. The CDR3 spans 15 residues. The CDR3 nucleotides read TGTGCCAGCGGGTCTGTAGCGGGAGGTACAGATACGCAGTATTTT. Amino acids: CASGSVAGGTDTQYF.

This clone was recorded at least ten times. V is TRBV13 and J is TRBJ1-1, with D possibly TRBD1 on 5 matching bases. CDR1 and CDR2 (germline): PRHDT, FYEKMQ (reference sequence). The CDR3 consists of 16 residues. The V gene lost 5 bases and the J gene lost 1 base, with 17 bases spanning the gap. In DNA form, the CDR3 reads TGTGCCAGCAGCCCGCGGCAGGGAGGACGGAACACTGAAGCTTTCTTT. Translated, it gives CASSPRQGGRNTEAFF.

Ten or more counts support this clone. The chain is built from TRBV5-4 and TRBJ2-3; the D gene is possibly TRBD1 (5 bases). V was shortened by 1 base and J by 6 bases, with 18 bases between the two germline ends. The germline gives CDR1 SGHNT, CDR2 YYREEE (reference sequence). CDR3 length equals 16 residues. CDR3 in DNA: TGTGCCAGCAGCTTGAGGATGTGGGGCGCGTTGGATACGCAGTATTTT. This encodes CASSLRMWGALDTQYF.

This clone appeared many times. Other DNA sequences of this sample code for an identical CDR3. The gene calls are TRBV7-8 and TRBJ1-1, with a possible D match to TRBD1 (6 bases). The CDR3 length is 16 residues. Trimming left V 3 bases short and J 1 base short, with 15 bases between. From germline, CDR1 is SGHVS and CDR2 FQNEAQ. This CDR3 reads CASSLTTGHKNTEAFF. CDR3 nucleotide sequence: TGTGCCAGCAGCTTGACTACGGGACATAAGAACACTGAAGCTTTCTTT. Full variable domain (remainder filled in from reference TRBV7-8 and TRBJ1-1): GAGVSQSPRYKVAKRGQDVALRCDPISGHVSLFWYQQALGQGPEFLTYFQNEAQLDKSGLPSDRFFAERPEGSVSTLKIQRTQQEDSAVYLCASSLTTGHKNTEAFFGQGTRLTVV.

This clone was seen many times. This sequence joins TRBV27 and TRBJ2-7, with TRBD2 identical over 8 bases. The V gene's germline CDR1 is MNHEY and CDR2 SMNVEV (reference sequence). This CDR3 has 13 residues. V was pared by 4 bases and J by 5 bases, with 4 bases of the junction left unmatched. CDR3 nucleotides: TGTGCCAGCAGTTCGGGACTAGTCCACGAGCAGTACTTC. Amino acids: CASSSGLVHEQYF.

By sample fraction, this clone is medium-sized (0.01 to 0.1%). This chain connects TRBV6-1 to TRBJ2-7, with no clear D. This CDR3 region has 13 residues. Germline-derived CDR1 and CDR2 are MNHNS and SASEGT. V was cut by 5 bases and J by 2 bases, with 10 bases left in between. The CDR3 protein is CASSQEMAYEQYF. As DNA, the CDR3 is TGTGCCAGCAGTCAGGAGATGGCCTACGAGCAGTACTTC.

The V and J genes are TRBV11-2 and TRBJ2-2; D perhaps matches TRBD2 (6 bases). The V end lost 2 bases, the J end lost 4 bases, and 8 bases lay between the germline ends. Germline V CDR1 and CDR2: SGHAT, FQNNGV. This CDR3 has 14 amino acids. The CDR3 nucleotides read TGTGCCAGCAGCTTACAGGGAGGCACCGGGGAGCTGTTTTTT. Protein sequence: CASSLQGGTGELFF.

This chain joins TRBV20-1 and TRBJ2-1; weak D call: TRBD2 (6 bases). V was trimmed by 3 bases and J by 3 bases, leaving 12 bases between them. Germline CDR1 reads DFQATT; CDR2 reads SNEGSKA (reference sequence). The CDR3 is 14 amino acids. This CDR3 reads CSASLRDFYNEQFF. The CDR3, as DNA: TGCAGTGCTAGCCTCAGGGACTTCTACAATGAGCAGTTCTTC.

The V gene is TRBV6-5, the J gene TRBJ2-3; D possibly corresponds to TRBD1 (6 bases). Germline V gene lookup returns CDR1 MNHEY and CDR2 SVGAGI. This CDR3 region has 14 residues. Between the trimmed V and J ends, which lost 5 bases and 3 bases, there was a span of 12 bases. The DNA of the CDR3 is TGTGCCAGCAGTATACAGGGTTCAACAGATACGCAGTATTTT. Residues: CASSIQGSTDTQYF.

The J gene is TRBJ2-7, the V gene TRBV20-1; TRBD2 aligns across 8 bases. The trim removed 3 bases at V and 0 bases at J, leaving 7 bases unmatched. This CDR3 has 15 amino acids. Germline-derived CDR1 and CDR2 are DFQATT and SNEGSKA (reference sequence). CDR3 residues: CSARNSGTASYEQYF. The CDR3, as DNA: TGCAGTGCTAGGAATAGCGGGACTGCCTCCTACGAGCAGTACTTC.

This clone was seen at least ten times. The chain carries TRBV19 and TRBJ2-5; D is unresolved. This CDR3 is 13 amino acids long. With 2 bases removed from V and 4 bases from J, the gap between germline ends came to 8 bases. Germline V CDR1 and CDR2: LNHDA, SQIVND (reference sequence). This CDR3 reads CASSIQARETQYF. CDR3 DNA sequence: TGTGCCAGTAGTATACAGGCTCGAGAGACCCAGTACTTC. The entire variable domain, with the rest obtained from reference TRBV19 and TRBJ2-5, is as follows: DGGITQSPKYLFRKEGQNVTLSCEQNLNHDAMYWYRQDPGQGLRLIYYSQIVNDFQKGDIAEGYSVSREKKESFPLTVTSAQKNPTAFYLCASSIQARETQYFGPGTRLLVL.

This clone was detected many times. V is TRBV6-1 and J is TRBJ1-4; D may be TRBD1 (5 bases). Germline V lookup: CDR1 MNHNS, CDR2 SASEGT. Deletions cut 3 bases from V and 8 bases from J, with 16 bases between. The CDR3 is made up of 15 amino acids. As DNA, the CDR3 is TGTGCCAGCAGTGAGGAGTCAGGGAAGTGGGAAAAACTGTTTTTT. Translated, it gives CASSEESGKWEKLFF.

This clone was observed many times. The V call is TRBV4-1, the J call TRBJ1-2, with D uncertain. Germline V lookup: CDR1 MGHRA, CDR2 YSYEKL. The V end lost 4 bases, the J end lost 4 bases, and 13 bases lay between the germline ends. This CDR3 is built from 14 residues. CDR3 region: CASSLDGDFYGYTF. CDR3 sequence (DNA): TGCGCCAGCAGCCTCGACGGCGACTTCTATGGCTACACCTTC.

This sequence joins TRBV4-1 and TRBJ2-2; D unclear. In germline, CDR1 is MGHRA, CDR2 YSYEKL. The V gene lost 0 bases and the J gene lost 4 bases, with 9 bases spanning the gap. The CDR3 extends over 15 amino acids. The CDR3 region has the DNA TGCGCCAGCAGCCAAGATGCCGCAGCCACCGGGGAGCTGTTTTTT. Translation gives CASSQDAAATGELFF.

The chain couples TRBV6-1 to TRBJ1-6; D gene unclear. The V end was cut by 2 bases, the J end by 10 bases, with 9 bases between. The CDR3 totals 13 residues. CDR1 is MNHNS and CDR2 is SASEGT in the germline V gene. The CDR3 coding sequence is TGTGCCAGCAGTGAACGAGGCGAATCACCCCTCCACTTT. Translated, it gives CASSERGESPLHF.

Comment on this clone: Since a much larger clone is just one base distant, this may be a read error. V usage is TRBV5-4 and J usage is TRBJ1-3; TRBD1 matches at 8 bases. CDR1 is SGHNT and CDR2 is YYREEE in the germline V gene (reference sequence). The CDR3 covers 14 residues. CDR3 nucleotides: TGTGCCAGCAGCAAGGGACAGGTACCCGACACCGTATATTTT. Amino acid sequence: CASSKGQVPDTVYF. The whole variable domain, remainder taken from reference TRBV5-4 and TRBJ1-3, is ETGVTQSPTHLIKTRGQQVTLRCSSQSGHNTVSWYQQALGQGPQFIFQYYREEENGRGNFPPRFSGLQFPNYSSELNVNALELDDSALYLCASSKGQVPDTVYFGEGSWLTVV.

This clone was counted a single time. The J gene is TRBJ2-7, the V gene TRBV11-3; D is uncertain. V was clipped by 1 base and J by 7 bases, with 8 bases between them. CDR3 size: 12 residues. In germline, CDR1 is SGHNT, CDR2 YENEEA. The CDR3 DNA is TGTGCCAGCAGCTTAGTGAAAGGGGAGCAGTACTTC. Protein product: CASSLVKGEQYF.

This rearrangement joins TRBV6-2 or TRBV6-3 to TRBJ2-5; 10 bases map to TRBD2. Unmatched junction bases numbered 11, after V lost 5 bases and J lost 5 bases. The CDR3 runs to 16 residues. Germline-derived CDR1 and CDR2 are MNHEY and SVGEGT. This CDR3 reads CASSGQTSGRGETQYF. DNA for the CDR3: TGTGCCAGCAGTGGCCAGACTAGCGGGCGGGGTGAGACCCAGTACTTC.

There are a few counts of this clone. J is TRBJ1-6 and V is TRBV10-3; no firm D call. The ends were cut back, 0 bases at V and 6 bases at J, with 9 bases in the middle. The germline V gene has CDR1 ENHRY and CDR2 SYGVKD. The CDR3 runs to 15 residues. The CDR3 region has the DNA TGTGCCATCAGTGAGTCTCAAACGGGTAATTCACCCCTCCACTTT. Translating gives CAISESQTGNSPLHF.

This clone was seen ten or more times. The rearrangement links TRBV19 to TRBJ1-1; D ambiguous. Trimming left V 3 bases short and J 1 base short, with 12 bases between. The germline gives CDR1 LNHDA, CDR2 SQIVND (reference sequence). This CDR3 comprises 15 residues. The CDR3 sequence: CASSISQMSNTEAFF. As DNA, the CDR3 is TGTGCCAGTAGTATTTCTCAGATGTCGAACACTGAAGCTTTCTTT.

This clone appeared many times. The chain links TRBV19 to TRBJ1-5; unclear D gene. Germline V CDR1 and CDR2: LNHDA, SQIVND (reference sequence). The germline V and J ends were trimmed by 3 bases and 1 base, with 4 bases remaining between them. CDR3 length equals 13 residues. For the CDR3, the DNA is TGTGCCAGTAGTATCCAGAGCAATCAGCCCCAGCATTTT. Residues: CASSIQSNQPQHF.

In the case of this clone: At the DNA level, this CDR3 is encoded by other sequences in the same sample as well. The rearrangement uses TRBV2 and TRBJ2-6; D is uncertain. The CDR3 extends over 14 amino acids. Germline CDR1 SNHLY, CDR2 FYNNEI. V was pared by 0 bases and J by 3 bases, with 3 bases between. The CDR3 sequence: CASSEADGANVLTF. CDR3 DNA sequence: TGTGCCAGCAGTGAAGCCGATGGGGCCAACGTCCTGACTTTC.